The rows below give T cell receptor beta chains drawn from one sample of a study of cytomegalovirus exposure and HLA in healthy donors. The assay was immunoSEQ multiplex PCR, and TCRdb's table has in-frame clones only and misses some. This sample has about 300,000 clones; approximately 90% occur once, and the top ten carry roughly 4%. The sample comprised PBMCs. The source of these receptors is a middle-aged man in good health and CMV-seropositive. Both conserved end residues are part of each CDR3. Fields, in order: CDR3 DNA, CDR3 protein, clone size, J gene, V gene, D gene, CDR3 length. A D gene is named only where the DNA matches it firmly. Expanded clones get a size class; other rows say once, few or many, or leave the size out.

TGTGCCAGCAGCTTGAGGAACAGCTACGAGCAGTACTTC CASSLRNSYEQYF NA TRBJ2-7 TRBV5-5 NA 13
TGCGCCAGCAGCCCCAAGACTAGCGGCGAGCAGTTCTTC CASSPKTSGEQFF NA TRBJ2-1 TRBV4-1 TRBD2 13
TGTGCCAGCAGCTTAGAGGCACAGGGTCGGGAGACCCAGTACTTC CASSLEAQGRETQYF NA TRBJ2-5 TRBV7-6 NA 15
TGTGCCAGCAGTTTATGGGGGGAGGGGGAAGCTTTCTTT CASSLWGEGEAFF NA TRBJ1-1 TRBV28 NA 13
TGTGCCAGTAGTATTGCCCTCCCCAGCGGAGACCGCGAGCAGTACTTC CASSIALPSGDREQYF once TRBJ2-7 TRBV19 NA 16
TGTGCCAGCAGTTTAAATGGACTAGCGGGAGGCCACTCCTACAATGAGCAGTTCTTC CASSLNGLAGGHSYNEQFF NA TRBJ2-1 TRBV28 TRBD2 19
TGTGCCAGCAGTTTGCGACTAGCGGGAGTTTCCGAGCAGTACTTC CASSLRLAGVSEQYF NA TRBJ2-7 TRBV28 TRBD2 15
TGTGCCAGCAGTGAATTCTCGGCGGGAGTGGAGCAGTTCTTC CASSEFSAGVEQFF NA TRBJ2-1 TRBV25-1 TRBD2 14
TGTGCCAGCAGTCTCCGAAGGGCGAACGCGGGTTCTGAGCAGTTCTTC CASSLRRANAGSEQFF NA TRBJ2-1 TRBV2 NA 16
TGCGCCAGCAGCCAAGGAGGGCCCCAGCATTTT CASSQGGPQHF NA TRBJ1-5 TRBV4-1 NA 11
TGTGCCAGCAGCATGGGACTAGCGGTAAACAATGAGCAGTTCTTC CASSMGLAVNNEQFF NA TRBJ2-1 TRBV7-2 TRBD2 15
TGCAGCGCCACAGGACAGGGTGTAGGAGGCGGGAGTCCCCCCTACAATGAGCAGTTCTTC CSATGQGVGGGSPPYNEQFF NA TRBJ2-1 TRBV29-1 NA 20
TGTGCCAGCAGCCCCCAACAGGGGGCTAATGAAAAACTGTTTTTT CASSPQQGANEKLFF NA TRBJ1-4 TRBV9 TRBD1 15
TGTGCCAGCAGTTCTACAGGACAGGGATTCTATGGCTACACCTTC CASSSTGQGFYGYTF NA TRBJ1-2 TRBV28 TRBD1 15
TGTGCCAGCAGTTTAAGGACAGGGGGGTTGGAGACCCAGTACTTC CASSLRTGGLETQYF NA TRBJ2-5 TRBV28 TRBD1 15
TGTGCCAGCAGCTTAGCGGCGGGAGCCTCCTACGAGCAGTACTTC CASSLAAGASYEQYF NA TRBJ2-7 TRBV7-6 TRBD2 15
TGTGCCAGCAGCTTAGATAGGGGGTTCTACGAGCAGTACTTC CASSLDRGFYEQYF NA TRBJ2-7 TRBV5-4 NA 14
TGTGCCAGCAGTTACGGGCGCAGGGGGCTCACTGAAGCTTTCTTT CASSYGRRGLTEAFF NA TRBJ1-1 TRBV6-5 TRBD1 15
TGTGCCAGCAGTGATTTCGGGACAGCCTATGGCTACACCTTC CASSDFGTAYGYTF NA TRBJ1-2 TRBV28 TRBD1 14
TGTGCCAGCAGTGAAAGGACAGGGGGCTGGGATACGCAGTATTTT CASSERTGGWDTQYF NA TRBJ2-3 TRBV2 TRBD1 15
TGTGCCAGCAGTTCTTACCAAGAGACCCAGTACTTC CASSSYQETQYF NA TRBJ2-5 TRBV6-1 NA 12
TGTGCCAGCAGAATACAGGGGGCCGACACTGAAGCTTTCTTT CASRIQGADTEAFF NA TRBJ1-1 TRBV5-5 TRBD1 14
TGTGCCAGCAGTTCGACAGGGACCTATGGCTACACCTTC CASSSTGTYGYTF few TRBJ1-2 TRBV28 TRBD1 13
TGTGCCACCAGCCCAGGAAGGACAGATACGCAGTATTTT CATSPGRTDTQYF NA TRBJ2-3 TRBV15 NA 13
TGTGCCAGCAGCCAAGGTCCGGGACAGGCCTACGAGCAGTACTTC CASSQGPGQAYEQYF NA TRBJ2-7 TRBV4-2 TRBD1 15
TGTGCCAGCACCCCCGGGCGGGGGGTGGGTGAGCAGTACTTC CASTPGRGVGEQYF NA TRBJ2-7 TRBV2 TRBD2 14
TGTGCCAGCAGTTTCACAGGGAGCTCCTACGAGCAGTACTTC CASSFTGSSYEQYF NA TRBJ2-7 TRBV27 NA 14
TGTGCCAGCAGCTTAACTGCGCTAGCGGGAGGGAATGAGCAGTTCTTC CASSLTALAGGNEQFF NA TRBJ2-1 TRBV7-3 TRBD2 16
TGTGCCAGCAGCTTAGGTGGGAGCGGTGGAAACACCATATATTTT CASSLGGSGGNTIYF NA TRBJ1-3 TRBV7-2 NA 15
TGCAGTGCTAGTTCGGTGGGCTACACCTTC CSASSVGYTF NA TRBJ1-2 TRBV20-1 NA 10
TGTGCCAGTAGTCCCTCTAGCGGGAGGCCCGTTTTAGAGACCCAGTACTTC CASSPSSGRPVLETQYF NA TRBJ2-5 TRBV19 TRBD2 17
TGTGCCAGCAGCTTAGTTGGTCAGGGGGGAGATACGCAGTATTTT CASSLVGQGGDTQYF few TRBJ2-3 TRBV7-2 NA 15
TGTGCCAGCAGCCGGGACACAGGACACGAGCAGTACTTC CASSRDTGHEQYF NA TRBJ2-7 TRBV28 NA 13
TGTGCCAGCACCGCCGGGGGGGCTGGTAATGAAAAACTGTTTTTT CASTAGGAGNEKLFF NA TRBJ1-4 TRBV6-6 NA 15
TGTGCCAGCAGTCCACCTCCAGGGCAGGGTGAAGCTTTCTTT CASSPPPGQGEAFF NA TRBJ1-1 TRBV28 NA 14
TGTGCCAGCAGCTTACCGGGAGGCTACGAGCAGTACTTC CASSLPGGYEQYF NA TRBJ2-7 TRBV7-2 TRBD2 13
TGTGCCATCAGTGGACAGGGCAATTCACCCCTCCACTTT CAISGQGNSPLHF NA TRBJ1-6 TRBV10-3 TRBD1 13
TGTGCCAGTAGTATCGACAGGGATCTCCACGAGCAGTACTTC CASSIDRDLHEQYF NA TRBJ2-7 TRBV19 TRBD1 14
TGTGCCAGTAGTATACAGGGCTACACTGAAGCTTTCTTT CASSIQGYTEAFF NA TRBJ1-1 TRBV19 NA 13
TGTGCCAGCAGCCCTAGCGAGACAGGGAACACCTACAATGAGCAGTTCTTC CASSPSETGNTYNEQFF NA TRBJ2-1 TRBV7-2 NA 17